This T cell receptor (beta chain) was profiled in a study of blood T cell repertoires in COVID-19. In the study overall: Some COVID-19 samples were acute and others convalescent; all came from the United States, Italy and Spain. In each case, the material was cDNA or gDNA derived from T cells, B-cell-depleted T cells, or PBMCs.

Germline CDR1 and CDR2: MNHEY and SVGAGI. The CDR3 sequence is 16 residues long. J lost 6 bases, V lost 0 bases, and 6 bases had no gene match. Produced via immunoSEQ multiplex PCR; TCRdb's table is partial and in-frame only. The table includes over 150,000 clones, over 65% detected once. This chain connects TRBV6-5 to TRBJ2-2, with TRBD2 matching over 8 bases. The source is an elderly man with acute or convalescent COVID-19. Source material: peripheral blood. CDR3 amino acids: CASSYSASGLAGELFF. The DNA for the CDR3 is TGTGCCAGCAGTTACTCCGCTAGCGGGCTTGCCGGGGAGCTGTTTTTT.